This T cell receptor beta chain came from a study of blood T cell repertoires in COVID-19. Overall study: Donors in the United States, Italy and Spain gave samples during acute or convalescent COVID-19. The analysed material was cDNA or gDNA that came from T cells, B-cell-depleted T cells, or PBMCs.

Per the original data handling: Estimation of nucleated cell counts relied on the amplification of reference gene primers. The protocol was immunoSEQ multiplex PCR, while the TCRdb copy is restricted to in-frame clones and leaves out a portion. V, J and clone size reflect that table, while D and trimming were determined from the DNA. The data hold about 97,000 clones, with approximately 92% observed a single time. From germline, CDR1 is WSHSY and CDR2 SAAADI. The V end was cut by 6 bases, the J end by 3 bases, with 14 bases between. This CDR3 has 14 residues. The source is a man aged 18 to 30 with acute or convalescent COVID-19. Sample: peripheral blood. This chain connects TRBV10-2 to TRBJ1-1, with D maybe TRBD1 (6 bases). Here the CDR3 DNA reads TGCGCCAGCAGGAAGGGGGAGAGGGACACTGAAGCTTTCTTT. Translating it yields CASRKGERDTEAFF.